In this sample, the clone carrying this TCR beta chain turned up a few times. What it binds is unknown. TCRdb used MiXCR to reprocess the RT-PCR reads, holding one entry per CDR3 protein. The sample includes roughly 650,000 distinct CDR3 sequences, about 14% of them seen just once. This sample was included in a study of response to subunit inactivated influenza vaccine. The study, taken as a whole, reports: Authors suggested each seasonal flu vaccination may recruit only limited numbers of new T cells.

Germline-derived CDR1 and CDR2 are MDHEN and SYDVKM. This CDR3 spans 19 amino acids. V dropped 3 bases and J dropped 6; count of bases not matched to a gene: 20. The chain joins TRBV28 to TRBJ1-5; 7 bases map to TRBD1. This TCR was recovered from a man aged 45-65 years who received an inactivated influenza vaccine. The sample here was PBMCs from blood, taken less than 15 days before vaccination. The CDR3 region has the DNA TGTGCCAGCAGTTTTGAGGTGAAAAGACAGGGTGAAGAGCGTCAGCCCCAGCATTTT. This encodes CASSFEVKRQGEERQPQHF.